This TCR beta chain was identified during a study of cytomegalovirus exposure and HLA in healthy donors. The donors were in the roughly 120-subject validation cohort; that cohort was separate from the roughly 680-subject first cohort. The CDR3 is made up of 14 amino acids. V trimming: 4 bases; J trimming: 4 bases; junction bases outside the gene matches: 4. Germline V gene sequence: CDR1 LNHDA, CDR2 SQIVND (reference sequence). Some clones are missing from TCRdb's copy, which holds only in-frame ones; the method was immunoSEQ multiplex PCR. This table has about 190,000 clones, roughly 80% appearing once.

The source material was PBMCs. This clonotype was sampled from a man younger than 35 in good health and CMV-seropositive. The rearrangement uses TRBV19 and TRBJ2-1, with 7 positions matching TRBD1. The CDR3 loop reads CASSTGQRYNEQFF. As DNA, the CDR3 is TGTGCCAGTAGTACGGGACAGCGATACAATGAGCAGTTCTTC.